The 13 T cell receptor beta chains reported below all come from one sample, sequenced in a study of technical replicates of blood from a handful of donors. Libraries were prepared by immunoSEQ multiplex PCR; TCRdb keeps only in-frame clonotypes and omits some of them. The sample lists 55,000 to 75,000 clones, 70% to 90% occurring once. Sequenced sample: PBMCs. The source is a human donor in good health. Some clones in this sample may be carry-over from other donors' samples.

This clone was observed once. The chain has TRBV7-9 and TRBJ1-2; D gene unclear. This CDR3 is built from 11 residues. Between the trimmed V and J ends, which lost 8 bases and 5 bases, there was a span of 9 bases. Germline CDR1 SEHNR, CDR2 FQNEAQ (reference sequence). In DNA form, the CDR3 reads TGTGCCAGCTCTGGACTTTATGGCTACACCTTC. It encodes CASSGLYGYTF.

This clone has a single count. The chain is built from TRBV10-3 and TRBJ2-2, with TRBD2 as a possible D gene (6 bases). V dropped 3 bases and J dropped 0 bases, with 8 bases sitting between them. Per the germline V gene, CDR1 is ENHRY and CDR2 is SYGVKD. The CDR3 is made up of 15 amino acids. CDR3 residues: CAISESGANTGELFF. DNA for the CDR3: TGTGCCATCAGTGAATCGGGAGCGAACACCGGGGAGCTGTTTTTT.

The genes are TRBV29-1 and TRBJ2-7, with 7 bases that match TRBD2. With V trimmed by 0 bases and J by 5 bases, 7 bases remained unmatched. This CDR3 contains 14 residues. Germline CDR1 SQVTM, CDR2 ANQGSEA. CDR3 in DNA: TGCAGCGTTGAAGATCGGACTAGGAGTAACGAGCAGTACTTC. Its protein product is CSVEDRTRSNEQYF.

V is TRBV5-6 and J is TRBJ2-2; 7 bases align to TRBD2. The CDR3 consists of 17 residues. In germline, CDR1 is SGHDT, CDR2 YYEEEE. The trim removed 1 base at V and 1 base at J, leaving 7 bases unmatched. The CDR3 is CASSLFGASGNTGELFF. CDR3 nucleotides: TGTGCCAGCAGCTTGTTCGGGGCTAGCGGGAACACCGGGGAGCTGTTTTTT.

This clone has just one count. The V call is TRBV6-1, the J call TRBJ2-7, with 7 bases fitting TRBD2. Germline assignment: CDR1 MNHNS and CDR2 SASEGT. There are 14 residues in the CDR3. Unmatched junction bases numbered 7, after V lost 6 bases and J lost 2 bases. CDR3 loop: CASRGSGYAYEQYF. The CDR3 DNA reads as TGTGCCAGCAGAGGTAGCGGGTACGCCTACGAGCAGTACTTC.

The chain is built from TRBV4-3 and TRBJ1-2; tentative D call: TRBD1 (5 bases). There are 13 residues in the CDR3. CDR1 is LGHNA and CDR2 is YSLEER in the germline V gene. V dropped 1 base and J dropped 8 bases, with 11 bases sitting between them. The CDR3 here is CASSQAAQGGYTF. Here the CDR3 DNA reads TGCGCCAGCAGCCAAGCGGCCCAGGGAGGCTACACCTTC.

In its sample, this clone was seen once. The chain couples TRBV28 to TRBJ1-2; TRBD1 aligns across 7 bases. Germline values: CDR1 MDHEN, CDR2 SYDVKM. CDR3 length: 17 residues. V trimming: 2 bases; J trimming: 2 bases; junction bases outside the gene matches: 11. CDR3 protein: CASSLLLPRDRNYGYTF. The CDR3 DNA sequence: TGTGCCAGCAGTTTACTCCTTCCCCGGGACAGAAACTATGGCTACACCTTC.

This chain uses TRBV4-2 with TRBJ2-3; D may be TRBD2 (6 bases). Trimming shortened V by 1 base and J by 12 bases, and 11 bases separated the two germline ends. The CDR3 totals 12 residues. Looked up from germline, CDR1 is LGHNA and CDR2 is YNFKEQ. DNA of the CDR3: TGTGCCAGCAGCCAAGGGAGGGGAAACCAGTATTTT. This translates into CASSQGRGNQYF.

The CDR3 nucleotides are TGCGCCAGCAGCTTTGGACGGGGTGGCACCGGGGAGCTGTTTTTT. This sequence encodes CASSFGRGGTGELFF. The chain carries TRBV5-1 and TRBJ2-2; D is possibly TRBD2 (5 bases). The CDR3 runs to 15 residues. Germline lookup yields CDR1 SGHRS and CDR2 YFSETQ. Between the trimmed V and J ends, which lost 2 bases and 4 bases, there was a span of 12 bases.

The J gene is TRBJ2-1, the V gene TRBV27; 13 bases map to TRBD2. The CDR3 is made up of 16 amino acids. V shed 5 bases and J 4 bases; nucleotides not matched to a gene: 5. The germline gives CDR1 MNHEY, CDR2 SMNVEV (reference sequence). CDR3 amino acids: CASSLRTSGGYNEQFF. In DNA form, the CDR3 reads TGTGCCAGCAGTCTACGGACTAGCGGGGGTTACAATGAGCAGTTCTTC.

The gene calls are TRBV9 and TRBJ1-3; D uncertain. This CDR3 contains 15 residues. From germline, CDR1 is SGDLS and CDR2 YYNGEE. Deletions cut 4 bases from V and 0 bases from J, with 11 bases between. CDR3 bases: TGTGCCAGCAGCCCGCGACTCATCTCTGGAAACACCATATATTTT. This translates into CASSPRLISGNTIYF.

The J gene is TRBJ1-1, the V gene TRBV2; D is uncertain. The CDR3 contains 13 residues. Germline-derived CDR1 and CDR2 are SNHLY and FYNNEI. Trimming pared 3 bases from V and 1 base from J, leaving 6 bases between. The CDR3 nucleotides are TGTGCCAGCAGTGAGAGAAAGAACACTGAAGCTTTCTTT. Translation gives CASSERKNTEAFF.

The V call is TRBV2, the J call TRBJ2-7; 7 bases line up with TRBD1. The germline V gene has CDR1 SNHLY and CDR2 FYNNEI. J was trimmed by 5 bases and V by 5 bases; bases with no gene match: 6. The CDR3 loop spans 13 amino acids. The CDR3 spells CASSFDRDHEQYF. CDR3 DNA sequence: TGTGCCAGCAGTTTCGACAGGGACCACGAGCAGTACTTC.